These 5 T cell receptor beta chains share one sample of origin, sequenced in a study of early T cells in non-severe SARS-CoV-2 infection. Using its own MiXCR run on the 5' RACE reads, TCRdb lists one record per CDR3 protein. This sample yields 28,000 or so distinct CDR3 sequences, of which around 7% are seen a single time; roughly 35% belongs to the top ten. The sequenced sample was whole blood. The receptors derive from an adult who was a healthcare worker with PCR-confirmed SARS-CoV-2 infection or an uninfected control (not recorded which).

This clonotype was detected many times. The chain uses TRBV3-1 and TRBJ2-1, with a weak D call TRBD1 (5 bases). Germline V CDR1 and CDR2: LGHDT, YNNKEL (reference sequence). This CDR3 contains 14 residues. Between the trimmed V and J ends, which lost 4 bases and 10 bases, there was a span of 17 bases. CDR3 DNA sequence: TGTGCCAGCAGCCGGCAACCAGGGAAGTACGAGCAGTTCTTC. It codes for CASSRQPGKYEQFF.

There are many counts of this clonotype. The chain uses TRBV7-2 and TRBJ2-1; 8 nucleotides line up with TRBD2. This CDR3 spans 16 amino acids. Germline assignment: CDR1 SGHTA and CDR2 FQGNSA. V lost 2 bases to trimming and J lost 3 bases; unmatched junction nucleotides: 6. CDR3 bases: TGTGCCAGCAGCTTAAGAGCGGGGGACCTCTACAATGAGCAGTTCTTC. Protein sequence: CASSLRAGDLYNEQFF. Supplemented by reference TRBV7-2 and TRBJ2-1, the full variable domain reads GAGVSQSPSNKVTEKGKDVELRCDPISGHTALYWYRQSLGQGLEFLIYFQGNSAPDKSGLPSDRFSAERTGGSVSTLTIQRTQQEDSAVYLCASSLRAGDLYNEQFFGPGTRLTVL.

There are many counts of this clonotype. The V gene is TRBV4-3, the J gene TRBJ2-5; weak D call: TRBD2 (5 bases). CDR1 is LGHNA, CDR2 YSLEER, per germline. V was pared by 0 bases and J by 1 base, with 12 bases between. The CDR3 is made up of 16 amino acids. CDR3 sequence (DNA): TGCGCCAGCAGCCAAGATTGGACTGGGCGCCAAGAGACCCAGTACTTC. Its protein product is CASSQDWTGRQETQYF.

Ten or more counts support this clonotype. The chain employs TRBV27 and TRBJ1-1; unclear D gene. CDR3 size: 15 residues. Germline loops: CDR1 MNHEY, CDR2 SMNVEV (reference sequence). V lost 6 bases to trimming and J lost 5 bases, with 19 bases between them. The CDR3 DNA is TGTGCCAGCAGCTCCCTGGGAGGGAGTGGGACTGAAGCTTTCTTT. It yields the protein CASSSLGGSGTEAFF.

This clonotype was counted at least ten times. The gene calls are TRBV6-5 and TRBJ2-7; D remains ambiguous. Trimming stripped 0 bases from V and 3 bases from J, with 9 bases between. Germline V gene sequence: CDR1 MNHEY, CDR2 SVGAGI. This CDR3 comprises 14 residues. The DNA for the CDR3 is TGTGCCAGCAGTTACTCAGTCGATCACTACGAGCAGTACTTC. This sequence encodes CASSYSVDHYEQYF.